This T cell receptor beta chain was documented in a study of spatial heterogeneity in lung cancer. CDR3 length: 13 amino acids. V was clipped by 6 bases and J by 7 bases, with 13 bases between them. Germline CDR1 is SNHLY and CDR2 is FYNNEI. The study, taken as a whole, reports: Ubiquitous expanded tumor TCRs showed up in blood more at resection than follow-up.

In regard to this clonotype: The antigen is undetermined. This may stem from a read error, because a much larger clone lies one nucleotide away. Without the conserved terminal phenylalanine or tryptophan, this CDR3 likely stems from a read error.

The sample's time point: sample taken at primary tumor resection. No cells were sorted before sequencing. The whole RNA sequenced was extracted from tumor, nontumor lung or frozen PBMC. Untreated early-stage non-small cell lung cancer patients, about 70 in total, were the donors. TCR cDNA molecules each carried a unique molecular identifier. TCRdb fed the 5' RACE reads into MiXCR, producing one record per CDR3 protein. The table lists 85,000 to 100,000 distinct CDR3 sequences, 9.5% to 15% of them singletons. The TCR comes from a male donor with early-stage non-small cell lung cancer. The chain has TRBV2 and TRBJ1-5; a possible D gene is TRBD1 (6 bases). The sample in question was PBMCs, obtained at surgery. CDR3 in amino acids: CASRLNRAQPQHL. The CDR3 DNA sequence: TGTGCCAGCAGGCTCAACAGGGCCCAGCCCCAGCATTTA.